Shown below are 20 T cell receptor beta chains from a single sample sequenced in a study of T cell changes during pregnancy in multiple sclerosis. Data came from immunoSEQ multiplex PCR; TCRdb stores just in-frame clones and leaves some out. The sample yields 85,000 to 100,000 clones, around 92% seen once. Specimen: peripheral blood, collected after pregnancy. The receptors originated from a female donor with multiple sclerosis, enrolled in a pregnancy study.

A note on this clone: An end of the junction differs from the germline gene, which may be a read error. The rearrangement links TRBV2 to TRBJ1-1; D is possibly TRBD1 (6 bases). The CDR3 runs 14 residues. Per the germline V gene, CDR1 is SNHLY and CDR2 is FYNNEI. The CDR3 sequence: CASSLQTKETGSLF. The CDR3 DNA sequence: TGTGCCAGCAGTCTACAAACCAAGGAGACAGGCTCTCTCTTT.

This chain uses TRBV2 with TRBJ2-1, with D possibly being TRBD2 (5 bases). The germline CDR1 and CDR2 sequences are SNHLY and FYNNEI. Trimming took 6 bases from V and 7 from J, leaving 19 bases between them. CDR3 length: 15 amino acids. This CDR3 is CASRTLEGVRNEQFF. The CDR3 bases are TGTGCCAGCAGGACACTAGAGGGAGTAAGGAATGAGCAGTTCTTC.

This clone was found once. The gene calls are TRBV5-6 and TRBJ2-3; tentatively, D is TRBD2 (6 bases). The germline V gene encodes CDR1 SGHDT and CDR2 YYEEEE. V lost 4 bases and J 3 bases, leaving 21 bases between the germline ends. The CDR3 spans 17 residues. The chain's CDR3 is CASSRLYASVWTDTQYF. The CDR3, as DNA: TGTGCCAGCAGCCGACTTTATGCTAGCGTATGGACAGATACGCAGTATTTT.

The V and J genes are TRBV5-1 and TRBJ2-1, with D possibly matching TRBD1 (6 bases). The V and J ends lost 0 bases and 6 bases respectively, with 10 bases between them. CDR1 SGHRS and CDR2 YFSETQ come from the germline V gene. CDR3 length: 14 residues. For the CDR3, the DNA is TGCGCCAGCAGCTTGGCCAGGGGTGGCAATGAGCAGTTCTTC. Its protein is CASSLARGGNEQFF.

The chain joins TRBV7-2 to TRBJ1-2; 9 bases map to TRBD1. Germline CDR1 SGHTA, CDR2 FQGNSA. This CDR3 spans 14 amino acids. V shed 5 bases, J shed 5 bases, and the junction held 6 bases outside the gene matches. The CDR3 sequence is CASSPQGQGYGYTF. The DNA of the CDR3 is TGTGCCAGCAGCCCCCAGGGACAGGGTTATGGCTACACCTTC. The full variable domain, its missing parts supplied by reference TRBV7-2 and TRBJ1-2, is GAGVSQSPSNKVTEKGKDVELRCDPISGHTALYWYRQSLGQGLEFLIYFQGNSAPDKSGLPSDRFSAERTGGSVSTLTIQRTQQEDSAVYLCASSPQGQGYGYTFGSGTRLTVV.

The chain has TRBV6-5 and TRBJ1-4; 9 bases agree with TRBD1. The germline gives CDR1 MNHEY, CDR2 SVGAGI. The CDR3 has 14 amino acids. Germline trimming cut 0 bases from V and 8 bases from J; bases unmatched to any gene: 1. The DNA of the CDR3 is TGTGCCAGCAGTTACTCAGGACAGGGGGAAAAACTGTTTTTT. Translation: CASSYSGQGEKLFF.

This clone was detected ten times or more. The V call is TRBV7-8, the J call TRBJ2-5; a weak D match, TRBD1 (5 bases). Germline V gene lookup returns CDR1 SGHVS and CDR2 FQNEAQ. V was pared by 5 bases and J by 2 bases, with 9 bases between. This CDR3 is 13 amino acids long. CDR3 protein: CASSRGQQETQYF. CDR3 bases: TGTGCCAGCAGCCGAGGACAACAAGAGACCCAGTACTTC.

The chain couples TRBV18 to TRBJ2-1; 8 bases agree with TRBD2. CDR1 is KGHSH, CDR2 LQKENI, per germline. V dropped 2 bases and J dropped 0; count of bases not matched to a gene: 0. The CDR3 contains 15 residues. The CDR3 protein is CASSPTSGSYNEQFF. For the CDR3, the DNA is TGTGCCAGCTCACCAACTAGCGGCTCCTACAATGAGCAGTTCTTC.

The DNA for the CDR3 is TGCGCCAGCAGCCAAGATGTTGCGGGGGGCACTGAAGCTTTCTTT. Translating gives CASSQDVAGGTEAFF. This chain uses TRBV4-1 with TRBJ1-1; the D gene is possibly TRBD1 (5 bases). Trimming pared 0 bases from V and 4 bases from J, leaving 12 bases between. The germline gives CDR1 MGHRA, CDR2 YSYEKL. The CDR3 contains 15 residues.

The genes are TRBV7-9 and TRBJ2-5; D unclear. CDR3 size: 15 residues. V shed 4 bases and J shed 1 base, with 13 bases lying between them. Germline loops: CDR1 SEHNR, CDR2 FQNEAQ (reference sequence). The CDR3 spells CASSSPGISQETQYF. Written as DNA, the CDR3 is TGTGCCAGCAGCTCCCCGGGTATCAGCCAAGAGACCCAGTACTTC.

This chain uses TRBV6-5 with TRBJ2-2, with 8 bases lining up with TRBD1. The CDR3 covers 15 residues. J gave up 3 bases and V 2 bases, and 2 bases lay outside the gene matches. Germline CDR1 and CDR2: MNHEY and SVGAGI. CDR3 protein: CASSYTGGDTGELFF. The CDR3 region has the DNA TGTGCCAGCAGTTACACAGGGGGAGACACCGGGGAGCTGTTTTTT.

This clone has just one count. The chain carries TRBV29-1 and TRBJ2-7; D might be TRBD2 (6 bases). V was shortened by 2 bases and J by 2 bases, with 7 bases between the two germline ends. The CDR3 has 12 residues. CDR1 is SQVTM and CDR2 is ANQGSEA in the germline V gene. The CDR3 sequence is CSVEQRAYEQYF. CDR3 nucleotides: TGCAGCGTTGAACAGCGGGCCTACGAGCAGTACTTC.

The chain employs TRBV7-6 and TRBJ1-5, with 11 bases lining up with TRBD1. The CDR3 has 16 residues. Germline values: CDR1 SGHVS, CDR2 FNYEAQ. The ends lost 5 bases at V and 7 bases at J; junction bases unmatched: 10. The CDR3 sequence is CASSPGQGAMRQPQHF. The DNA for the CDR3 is TGTGCCAGCAGCCCTGGACAGGGGGCTATGCGGCAGCCCCAGCATTTT.

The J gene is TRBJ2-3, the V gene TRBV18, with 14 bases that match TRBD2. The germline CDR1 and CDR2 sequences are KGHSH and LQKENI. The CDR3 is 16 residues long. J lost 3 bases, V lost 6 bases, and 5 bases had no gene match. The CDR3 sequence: CASSLGLAGATDTQYF. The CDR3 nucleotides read TGTGCCAGCTCGCTGGGACTAGCGGGAGCGACAGATACGCAGTATTTT.

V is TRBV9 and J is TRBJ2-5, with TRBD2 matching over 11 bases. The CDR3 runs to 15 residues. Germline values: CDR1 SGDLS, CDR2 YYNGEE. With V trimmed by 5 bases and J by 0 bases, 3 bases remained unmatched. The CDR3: CASSMTSGNQETQYF. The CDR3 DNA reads TGTGCCAGCAGTATGACTAGCGGGAACCAAGAGACCCAGTACTTC.

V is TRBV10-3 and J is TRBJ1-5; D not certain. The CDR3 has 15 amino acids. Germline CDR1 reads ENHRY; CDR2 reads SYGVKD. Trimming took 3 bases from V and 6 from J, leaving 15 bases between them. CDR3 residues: CAISESLGGGQPQHF. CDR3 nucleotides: TGTGCCATCAGTGAATCCTTGGGAGGAGGTCAGCCCCAGCATTTT.

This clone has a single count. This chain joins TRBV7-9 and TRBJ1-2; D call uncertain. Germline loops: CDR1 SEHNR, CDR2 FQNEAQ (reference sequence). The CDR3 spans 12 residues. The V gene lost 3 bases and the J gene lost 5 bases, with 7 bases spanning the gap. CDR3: CASSLEQYGYTF. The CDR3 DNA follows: TGTGCCAGCAGCTTGGAACAGTATGGCTACACCTTC.

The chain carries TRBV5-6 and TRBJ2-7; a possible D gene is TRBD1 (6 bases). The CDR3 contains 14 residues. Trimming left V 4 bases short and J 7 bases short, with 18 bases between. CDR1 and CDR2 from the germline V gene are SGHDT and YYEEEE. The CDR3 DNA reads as TGTGCCAGCAGCCGGGTGGGCATAGGGGGTGAGCAGTACTTC. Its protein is CASSRVGIGGEQYF.

CDR3 loop: CASSQDGGDYNEQFF. CDR3 DNA: TGCGCCAGCAGCCAAGATGGGGGGGACTACAATGAGCAGTTCTTC. The gene calls are TRBV4-3 and TRBJ2-1; 7 positions agree with TRBD2. Germline V gives CDR1 LGHNA, CDR2 YSLEER. The CDR3 has 15 residues. V was clipped by 0 bases and J by 3 bases; unmatched bases: 2.

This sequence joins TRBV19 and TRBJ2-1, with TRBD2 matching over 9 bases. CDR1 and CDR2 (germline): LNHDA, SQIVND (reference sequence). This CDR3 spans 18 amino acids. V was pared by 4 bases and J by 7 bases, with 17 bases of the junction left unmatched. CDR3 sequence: CASSTSGWSGRFENEQFF. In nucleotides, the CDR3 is TGTGCCAGTAGTACCTCAGGATGGAGCGGGAGGTTCGAAAATGAGCAGTTCTTC. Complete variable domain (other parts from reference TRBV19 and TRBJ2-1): DGGITQSPKYLFRKEGQNVTLSCEQNLNHDAMYWYRQDPGQGLRLIYYSQIVNDFQKGDIAEGYSVSREKKESFPLTVTSAQKNPTAFYLCASSTSGWSGRFENEQFFGPGTRLTVL.